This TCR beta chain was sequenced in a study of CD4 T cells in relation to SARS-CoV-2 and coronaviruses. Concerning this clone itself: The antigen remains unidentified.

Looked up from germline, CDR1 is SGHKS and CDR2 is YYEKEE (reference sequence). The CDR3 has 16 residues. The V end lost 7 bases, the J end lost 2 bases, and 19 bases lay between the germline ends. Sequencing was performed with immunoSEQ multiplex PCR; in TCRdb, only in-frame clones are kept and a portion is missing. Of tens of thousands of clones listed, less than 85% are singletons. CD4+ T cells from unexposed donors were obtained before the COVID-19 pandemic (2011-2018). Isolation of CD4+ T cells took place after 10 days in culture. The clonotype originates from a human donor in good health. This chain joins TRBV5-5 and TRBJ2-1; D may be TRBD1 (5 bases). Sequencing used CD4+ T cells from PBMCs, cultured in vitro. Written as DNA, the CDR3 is TGTGCCAGCGGACATCGGGTGGCAGATCCCTACAATGAGCAGTTCTTC. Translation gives CASGHRVADPYNEQFF.